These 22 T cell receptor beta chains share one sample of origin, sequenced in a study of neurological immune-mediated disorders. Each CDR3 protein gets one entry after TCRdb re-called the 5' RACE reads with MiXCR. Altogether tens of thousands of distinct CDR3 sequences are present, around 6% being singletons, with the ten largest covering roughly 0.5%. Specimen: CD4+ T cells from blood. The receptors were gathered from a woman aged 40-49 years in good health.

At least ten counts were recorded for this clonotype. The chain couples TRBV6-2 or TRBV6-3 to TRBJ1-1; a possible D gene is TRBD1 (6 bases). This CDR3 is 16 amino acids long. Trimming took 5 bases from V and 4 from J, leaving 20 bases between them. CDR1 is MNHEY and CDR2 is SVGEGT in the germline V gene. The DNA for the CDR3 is TGTGCCAGCAGTCGCGACAGGAGCGGGCTCGTCACTGAAGCTTTCTTT. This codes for CASSRDRSGLVTEAFF.

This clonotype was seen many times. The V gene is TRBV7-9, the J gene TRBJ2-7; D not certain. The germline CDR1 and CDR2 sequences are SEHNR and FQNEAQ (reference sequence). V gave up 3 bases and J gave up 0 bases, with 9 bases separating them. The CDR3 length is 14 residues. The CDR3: CASSFRESSYEQYF. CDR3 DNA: TGTGCCAGCAGCTTCCGCGAGTCCTCCTACGAGCAGTACTTC. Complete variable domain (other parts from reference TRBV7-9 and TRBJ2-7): DTGVSQNPRHKITKRGQNVTFRCDPISEHNRLYWYRQTLGQGPEFLTYFQNEAQLEKSRLLSDRFSAERPKGSFSTLEIQRTEQGDSAMYLCASSFRESSYEQYFGPGTRLTVT.

The CDR3 nucleotides read TGTGCCAGCAGCTTAGGTACCTTAAGGTGGGGAGAGCAGTTCTTC. It translates to CASSLGTLRWGEQFF. The rearrangement joins TRBV13 to TRBJ2-1; no clear D gene. With 0 bases removed from V and 10 bases from J, the gap between germline ends came to 16 bases. CDR1 is PRHDT and CDR2 is FYEKMQ in the germline V gene (reference sequence). This CDR3 is 15 amino acids long.

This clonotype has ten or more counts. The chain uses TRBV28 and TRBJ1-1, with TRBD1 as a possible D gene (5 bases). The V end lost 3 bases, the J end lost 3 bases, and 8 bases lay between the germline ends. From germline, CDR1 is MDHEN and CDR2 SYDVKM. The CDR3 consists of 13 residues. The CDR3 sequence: CASSFEGDTEAFF. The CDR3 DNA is TGTGCCAGCAGTTTTGAAGGGGACACTGAAGCTTTCTTT. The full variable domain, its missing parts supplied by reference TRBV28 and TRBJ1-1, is DVKVTQSSRYLVKRTGEKVFLECVQDMDHENMFWYRQDPGLGLRLIYFSYDVKMKEKGDIPEGYSVSREKKERFSLILESASTNQTSMYLCASSFEGDTEAFFGQGTRLTVV.

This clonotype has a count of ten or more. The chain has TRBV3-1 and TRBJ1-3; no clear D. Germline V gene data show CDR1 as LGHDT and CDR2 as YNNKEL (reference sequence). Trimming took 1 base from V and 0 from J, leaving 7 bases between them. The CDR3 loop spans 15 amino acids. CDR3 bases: TGTGCCAGCAGCCAAGGGTCTGCCTCTGGAAACACCATATATTTT. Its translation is CASSQGSASGNTIYF.

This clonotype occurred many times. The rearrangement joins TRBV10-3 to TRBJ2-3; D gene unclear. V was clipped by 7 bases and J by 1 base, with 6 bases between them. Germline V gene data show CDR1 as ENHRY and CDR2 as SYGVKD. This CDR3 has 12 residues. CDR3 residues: CAIKAGTDTQYF. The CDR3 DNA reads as TGTGCCATCAAAGCTGGCACAGATACGCAGTATTTT.

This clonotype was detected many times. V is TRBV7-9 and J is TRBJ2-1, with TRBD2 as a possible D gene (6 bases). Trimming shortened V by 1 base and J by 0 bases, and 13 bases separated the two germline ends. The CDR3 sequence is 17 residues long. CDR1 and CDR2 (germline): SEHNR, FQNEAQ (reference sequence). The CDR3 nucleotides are TGTGCCAGCAGCTTAGGGAAGGGCGGGAACTCCTACAATGAGCAGTTCTTC. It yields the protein CASSLGKGGNSYNEQFF.

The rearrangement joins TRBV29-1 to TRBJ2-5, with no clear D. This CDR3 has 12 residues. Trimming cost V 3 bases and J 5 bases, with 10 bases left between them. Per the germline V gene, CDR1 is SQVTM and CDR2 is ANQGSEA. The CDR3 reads CSVDPGAETQYF. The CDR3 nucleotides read TGCAGCGTTGACCCCGGCGCCGAGACCCAGTACTTC.

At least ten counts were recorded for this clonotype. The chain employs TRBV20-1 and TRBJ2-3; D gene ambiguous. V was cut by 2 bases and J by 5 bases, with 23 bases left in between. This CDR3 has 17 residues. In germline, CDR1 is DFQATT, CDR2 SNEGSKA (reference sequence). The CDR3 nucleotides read TGCAGTGCTAGACCGTTCGTATTAACGGATGGCCAAGATACGCAGTATTTT. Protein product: CSARPFVLTDGQDTQYF.

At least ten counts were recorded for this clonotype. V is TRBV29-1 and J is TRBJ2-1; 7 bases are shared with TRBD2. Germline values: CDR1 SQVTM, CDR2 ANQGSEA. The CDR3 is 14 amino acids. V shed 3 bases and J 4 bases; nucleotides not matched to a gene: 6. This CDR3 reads CSVDPSGIYNEQFF. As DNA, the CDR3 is TGCAGCGTTGACCCCAGCGGGATATACAATGAGCAGTTCTTC.

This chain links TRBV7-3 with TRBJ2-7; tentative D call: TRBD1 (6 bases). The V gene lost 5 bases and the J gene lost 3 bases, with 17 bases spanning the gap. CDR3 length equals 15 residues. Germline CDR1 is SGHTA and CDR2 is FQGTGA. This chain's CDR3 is CASSPHATGFYEQYF. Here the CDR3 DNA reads TGTGCCAGCAGCCCACATGCAACAGGGTTCTACGAGCAGTACTTC. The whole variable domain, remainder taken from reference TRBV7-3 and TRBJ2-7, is GAGVSQTPSNKVTEKGKYVELRCDPISGHTALYWYRQSLGQGPEFLIYFQGTGAADDSGLPNDRFFAVRPEGSVSTLKIQRTERGDSAVYLCASSPHATGFYEQYFGPGTRLTVT.

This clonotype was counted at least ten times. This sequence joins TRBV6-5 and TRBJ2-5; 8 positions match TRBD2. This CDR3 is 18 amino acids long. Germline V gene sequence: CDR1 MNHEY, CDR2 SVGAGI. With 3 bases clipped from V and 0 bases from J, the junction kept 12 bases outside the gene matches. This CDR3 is CASSYFTSGFPYQETQYF. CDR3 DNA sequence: TGTGCCAGCAGTTATTTTACTAGCGGATTTCCGTACCAAGAGACCCAGTACTTC.

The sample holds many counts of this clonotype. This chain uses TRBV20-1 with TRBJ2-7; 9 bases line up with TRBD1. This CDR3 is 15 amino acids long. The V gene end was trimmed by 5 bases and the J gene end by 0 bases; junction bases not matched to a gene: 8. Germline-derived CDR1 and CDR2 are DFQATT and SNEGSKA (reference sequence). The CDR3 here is CSARVRDRVSYEQYF. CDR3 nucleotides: TGCAGTGCTCGGGTCCGGGACAGGGTCTCCTACGAGCAGTACTTC.

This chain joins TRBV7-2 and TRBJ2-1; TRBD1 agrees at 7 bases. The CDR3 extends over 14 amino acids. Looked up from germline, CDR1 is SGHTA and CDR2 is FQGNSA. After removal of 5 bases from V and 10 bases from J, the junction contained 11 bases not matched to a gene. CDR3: CASSHRGGPREQFF. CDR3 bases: TGTGCCAGCAGCCACAGGGGCGGACCAAGGGAGCAGTTCTTC. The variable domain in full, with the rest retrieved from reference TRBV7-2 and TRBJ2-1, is GAGVSQSPSNKVTEKGKDVELRCDPISGHTALYWYRQSLGQGLEFLIYFQGNSAPDKSGLPSDRFSAERTGGSVSTLTIQRTQQEDSAVYLCASSHRGGPREQFFGPGTRLTVL.

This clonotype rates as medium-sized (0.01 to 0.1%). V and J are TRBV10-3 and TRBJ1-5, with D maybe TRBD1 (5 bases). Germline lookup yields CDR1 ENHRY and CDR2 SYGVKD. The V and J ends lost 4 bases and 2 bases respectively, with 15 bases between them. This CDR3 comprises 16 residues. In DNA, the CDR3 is TGTGCCATCAGTGGCGTTGGGGCGGGGCGCAATCAGCCCCAGCATTTT. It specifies CAISGVGAGRNQPQHF.

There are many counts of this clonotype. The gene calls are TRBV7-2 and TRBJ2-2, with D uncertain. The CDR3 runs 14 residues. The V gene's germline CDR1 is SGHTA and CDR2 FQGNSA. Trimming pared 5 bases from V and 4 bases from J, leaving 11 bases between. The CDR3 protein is CASSAGFLTGELFF. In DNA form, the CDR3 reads TGTGCCAGCAGCGCCGGGTTTCTCACCGGGGAGCTGTTTTTT. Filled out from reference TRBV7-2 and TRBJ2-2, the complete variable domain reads GAGVSQSPSNKVTEKGKDVELRCDPISGHTALYWYRQSLGQGLEFLIYFQGNSAPDKSGLPSDRFSAERTGGSVSTLTIQRTQQEDSAVYLCASSAGFLTGELFFGEGSRLTVL.

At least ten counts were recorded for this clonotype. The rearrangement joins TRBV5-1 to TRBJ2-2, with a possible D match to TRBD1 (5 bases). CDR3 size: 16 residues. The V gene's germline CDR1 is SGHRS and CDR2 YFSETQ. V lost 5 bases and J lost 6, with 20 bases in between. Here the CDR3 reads CASSNQPGISPGELFF. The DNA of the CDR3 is TGCGCCAGCAGTAATCAACCAGGGATTTCCCCCGGGGAGCTGTTTTTT.

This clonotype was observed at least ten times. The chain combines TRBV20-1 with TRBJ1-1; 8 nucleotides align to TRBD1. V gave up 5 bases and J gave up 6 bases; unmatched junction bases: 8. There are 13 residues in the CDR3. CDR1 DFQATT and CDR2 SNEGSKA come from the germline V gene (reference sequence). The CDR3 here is CSAYPDRGSEAFF. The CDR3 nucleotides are TGCAGTGCTTACCCAGACAGGGGATCTGAAGCTTTCTTT.

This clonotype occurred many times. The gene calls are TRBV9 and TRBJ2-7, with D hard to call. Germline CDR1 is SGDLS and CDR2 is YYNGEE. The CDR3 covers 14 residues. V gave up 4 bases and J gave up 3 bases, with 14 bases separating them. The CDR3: CASSPRVGHYEQYF. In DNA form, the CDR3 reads TGTGCCAGCAGCCCACGAGTCGGCCACTACGAGCAGTACTTC.

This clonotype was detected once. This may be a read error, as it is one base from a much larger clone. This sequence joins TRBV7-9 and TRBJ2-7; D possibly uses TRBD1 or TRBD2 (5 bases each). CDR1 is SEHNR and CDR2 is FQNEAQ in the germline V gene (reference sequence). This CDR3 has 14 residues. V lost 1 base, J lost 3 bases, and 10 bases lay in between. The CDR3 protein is CASSLEGTFYEQYF. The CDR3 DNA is TGTGCCAGCAGCTTAGAGGGGACCTTCTACGAGCAGTACTTC.

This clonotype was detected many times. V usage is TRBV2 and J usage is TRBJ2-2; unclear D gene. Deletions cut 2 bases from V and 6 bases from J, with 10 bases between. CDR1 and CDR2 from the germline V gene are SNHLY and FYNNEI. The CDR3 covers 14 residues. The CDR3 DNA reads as TGTGCCAGCAGTGAATTTTGGGGTCCCGGGGAGCTGTTTTTT. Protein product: CASSEFWGPGELFF. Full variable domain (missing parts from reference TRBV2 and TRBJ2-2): EPEVTQTPSHQVTQMGQEVILRCVPISNHLYFYWYRQILGQKVEFLVSFYNNEISEKSEIFDDQFSVERPDGSNFTLKIRSTKLEDSAMYFCASSEFWGPGELFFGEGSRLTVL.

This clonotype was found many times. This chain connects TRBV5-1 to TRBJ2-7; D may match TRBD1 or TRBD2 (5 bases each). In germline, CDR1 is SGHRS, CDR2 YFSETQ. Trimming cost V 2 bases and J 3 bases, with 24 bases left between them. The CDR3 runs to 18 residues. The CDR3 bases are TGCGCCAGCAGCTTCCCTGGGAACCGGGACGGCATAAGCTACGAGCAGTACTTC. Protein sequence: CASSFPGNRDGISYEQYF.